This T cell receptor beta chain was captured in a study of T cell responses to AZD1222 COVID-19 vaccine. General study results and limits: Only a handful of AZD1222 recipients were seropositive at baseline. Donors were mostly white British, more females; clonal diversity possibly underestimated.

A note on this clone: Its antigen is as yet unknown.

The method was immunoSEQ multiplex PCR; TCRdb's version includes in-frame clones alone and lacks a portion of them. Of 100,000 to 150,000 clones listed, 90% are singletons. The V end lost 6 bases, the J end lost 0 bases, and 12 bases lay between the germline ends. The CDR3 consists of 15 residues. Germline CDR1 reads WSHSY; CDR2 reads SAAADI. The receptor's source is an adult in good health. This sample comprised peripheral blood, obtained on day 0 of AZD1222 vaccination. The chain employs TRBV10-2 and TRBJ1-3, with a possible D match to TRBD1 (5 bases). CDR3: CASSTGAFSGNTIYF. The CDR3 DNA sequence: TGCGCCAGCAGCACAGGTGCCTTCTCTGGAAACACCATATATTTT.